A selection of T cell receptor beta chains follows, all from one sample in a study of cytomegalovirus exposure and HLA in healthy donors. Sequencing was performed with immunoSEQ multiplex PCR; in TCRdb, only in-frame clones are kept and a portion is missing. This sample carries about 160,000 clones, approximately 78% of them seen once, and the ten largest clones take approximately 7%. Material for sequencing was PBMCs. The receptor source for this set is a woman in her thirties in good health and CMV-seropositive. The CDR3 runs from the conserved cysteine through the conserved F or W.

TRBJ2-7,TRBV7-3,CASSISGGFFYEQYF
TRBJ1-3,TRBV27,CASSHRGDGGNTIYF
TRBJ2-3,TRBV2,CASSGDRGIGTQYF
TRBJ1-2,TRBV4-3,CASSHSTGDYGYTF
TRBJ1-1,TRBV7-8,CASSLGGGGGSTEAFF
TRBJ2-1,TRBV29-1,CSGQPNREEQFF
TRBJ2-1,TRBV9,CASSTQTSGGHSYNEQFF
TRBJ2-7,TRBV7-2,CASSWRQGANEQYF
TRBJ2-7,TRBV13,CASSSGQRNYEQYF
TRBJ2-1,TRBV2,CASSFLRDRENEQFF
TRBJ2-7,TRBV7-2,CASSLVAGLEQYF
TRBJ1-1,TRBV25-1,CASSEFQQGVPEAFF
TRBJ2-3,TRBV29-1,CSVKLSTDTQYF
TRBJ2-2,TRBV11-2,CASSPYLTGAGELFF
TRBJ2-4,TRBV19,CASSIVPGAKNIQYF
TRBJ1-4,TRBV28,CASSLSGGRNEKLFF
TRBJ2-3,TRBV7-9,CSSSLTQRDYLYTQYF
TRBJ2-7,TRBV2,CASSGQGVNEQYF
TRBJ1-4,TRBV6-4,CASSDFGRREKLFF
TRBJ2-5,TRBV2,CASSAGETQYF
TRBJ2-5,TRBV7-3,CASSLSVNQETQYF
TRBJ1-1,TRBV6-1,CASSESPRFRENTEAFF
TRBJ2-3,TRBV29-1,CSVVKGHFSTDTQYF
TRBJ2-7,TRBV4-2,CASSQVNARRIHEQYF
TRBJ1-2,TRBV7-2,CASSSQYYGYTF
TRBJ1-6,TRBV4-2,CASSQGQGGNSPLHF
TRBJ2-3,TRBV30,CAWSGQATDTQYF
TRBJ1-2,TRBV5-6,CASSLGTGGYTF
TRBJ2-3,TRBV5-1,CASSLEGSGSTDTQYF
TRBJ2-3,TRBV5-6,CASSLAGAGGTDTQYF
TRBJ2-7,TRBV15,CATSTQQGYEQYF
TRBJ1-1,TRBV12-5,CASGSEGRGAEAFF
TRBJ2-5,TRBV7-6,CASSFAEVQAETQYF
TRBJ1-1,TRBV5-4,CASSWGSGDTEAFF
TRBJ2-7,TRBV6-5,CASSPGTGAPYEQYF
TRBJ2-2,TRBV6-4,CASRTTGETGELFF
TRBJ2-3,TRBV11-1,CASGNRGLTDTQYF